These T cell receptor beta chains were read from a single sample in a study of beta chain features in type 1 diabetes. TCRdb's table, derived via immunoSEQ multiplex PCR, lists solely in-frame clones and lacks some. Among hundreds of thousands of clones listed, about 14% were seen once. Sequenced: naive CD4+ T cells from blood. The receptors were gathered from a man aged 18 to 30 with type 1 diabetes. Both conserved end residues are part of each CDR3. D genes are given only for firm matches. Clone size, where shown, is once, few, many, or a class for clones that have expanded.

V: TRBV29-1; J: TRBJ1-4; size: few; D: TRBD1; DNA: TGCAGCGCTGAGGGACAGTTTGATGAAAAACTGTTTTTT; CDR3: CSAEGQFDEKLFF
V: TRBV29-1; J: TRBJ2-2; size: .; D: .; DNA: TGCAGCGCCCGGGGCCACGCGTCAAACACCGGGGAGCTGTTTTTT; CDR3: CSARGHASNTGELFF
V: TRBV2; J: TRBJ1-1; size: .; D: .; DNA: TGTGCCAGCAGTGAAGGAAGGGCTTTCTTT; CDR3: CASSEGRAFF
V: TRBV7-9; J: TRBJ2-3; size: .; D: TRBD1; DNA: TGTGCCAGCAGCTACCAAAGGACAGGGGATCCCACAGATACGCAGTATTTT; CDR3: CASSYQRTGDPTDTQYF
V: TRBV7-7; J: TRBJ2-1; size: .; D: TRBD2; DNA: TGTGCTAGCAGCTTAGGGACTAGCAATCGGGATGAGCAGTTCTTC; CDR3: CASSLGTSNRDEQFF
V: TRBV13; J: TRBJ2-7; size: few; D: .; DNA: TGTGCCAGCTCGAGCCCCGTGAACTACGAGCAGTACTTC; CDR3: CASSSPVNYEQYF
V: TRBV4-2; J: TRBJ2-3; size: .; D: TRBD2; DNA: TGTGCCAGCAGCAGCGCGCGCACTAGCGGGATAAAAGATACGCAGTATTTT; CDR3: CASSSARTSGIKDTQYF
V: TRBV4-3; J: TRBJ2-5; size: few; D: TRBD2; DNA: TGCGCCAGCAGCCTTGCCCGACTAGCGGGGGGGCGAGAGACCCAGTACTTC; CDR3: CASSLARLAGGRETQYF
V: TRBV5-4; J: TRBJ1-1; size: few; D: .; DNA: TGTGCCAGCAGCTTTCCTCGGACTGAAGCTTTCTTT; CDR3: CASSFPRTEAFF
V: TRBV13; J: TRBJ1-4; size: .; D: .; DNA: TGTGCCAGCAGCTTAGGATGGGACCCAAAACTGTTTTTT; CDR3: CASSLGWDPKLFF
V: TRBV7-8; J: TRBJ2-7; size: .; D: .; DNA: TGTGCCAGCAGCTTAACCGAGACGGCCCCTGGGGACGAGCAGTACTTC; CDR3: CASSLTETAPGDEQYF
V: TRBV25-1; J: TRBJ2-1; size: few; D: TRBD2; DNA: TGTGCCAGCAGTGAATATAGGGGAGTAGCGGGGGAGCACAATGAGCAGTTCTTC; CDR3: CASSEYRGVAGEHNEQFF
V: TRBV28; J: TRBJ1-2; size: few; D: .; DNA: TGTGCCAGCAGTTTCGGGGCCCAGAGTCGGCTGATTTATGGCTACACCTTC; CDR3: CASSFGAQSRLIYGYTF
V: TRBV10-3; J: TRBJ2-7; size: .; D: .; DNA: TGTGCCATCAGTGGGGGGAGATGGGGCAGCGACGAGCAGTACTTC; CDR3: CAISGGRWGSDEQYF
V: TRBV4-3; J: TRBJ2-7; size: .; D: .; DNA: TGCGCCAGCAGCCAAGGGGGGGCGGGGTCCTTCTCCTACGAGCAGTACTTC; CDR3: CASSQGGAGSFSYEQYF
V: TRBV7-2; J: TRBJ2-5; size: few; D: TRBD2; DNA: TGTGCCAGCAGCCTGACTAGCGGGGAGACCCAGTACTTC; CDR3: CASSLTSGETQYF
V: TRBV4-1; J: TRBJ1-2; size: .; D: .; DNA: TGCGCCAGCAGCCAACTCTCCCTTTATGGCTACACCTTC; CDR3: CASSQLSLYGYTF
V: TRBV7-9; J: TRBJ1-2; size: few; D: TRBD1; DNA: TGTGCCAGCGGGGATCGAGGACAGGGAACGACCTACACCTTC; CDR3: CASGDRGQGTTYTF
V: TRBV19; J: TRBJ2-5; size: few; D: .; DNA: TGTGCCAGTAGTATAAACGGTCGCGTGGAGACCCAGTACTTC; CDR3: CASSINGRVETQYF
V: TRBV4-1; J: TRBJ2-1; size: few; D: .; DNA: TGCGCCAGCAGCCAAGGCGGGACCCAGAACAATGAGCAGTTCTTC; CDR3: CASSQGGTQNNEQFF
V: TRBV5-1; J: TRBJ2-7; size: .; D: .; DNA: TGCGCCAGCAGCTTGGTGGCGGATACCTACGAGCAGTACTTC; CDR3: CASSLVADTYEQYF
V: TRBV28; J: TRBJ1-1; size: few; D: .; DNA: TGTGCCAGCACCTCGAACACTGAAGCTTTCTTT; CDR3: CASTSNTEAFF
V: TRBV29-1; J: TRBJ2-7; size: .; D: TRBD1; DNA: TGCAGCGTTGCCCGGGACAGGGGGTTCGAGCAGTACTTC; CDR3: CSVARDRGFEQYF
V: TRBV29-1; J: TRBJ2-2; size: .; D: TRBD2; DNA: TGCAGCGTTGCGTGGGGACTACCCACCGGGGAGCTGTTTTTT; CDR3: CSVAWGLPTGELFF
V: TRBV11-1; J: TRBJ2-1; size: .; D: .; DNA: TGTGCCAGCAGCTCCCTCGGGCTACGTCAGCAGTTCTTC; CDR3: CASSSLGLRQQFF
V: TRBV30; J: TRBJ2-1; size: .; D: .; DNA: TGTGCCTGGAACCCGGCGCGAACGGGCCGTAGCTCCTACAATGAGCAGTTCTTC; CDR3: CAWNPARTGRSSYNEQFF
V: TRBV6-5; J: TRBJ1-2; size: .; D: .; DNA: TGTGCCAGCAGGGCCGTGGACTATGGCTACACCTTC; CDR3: CASRAVDYGYTF
V: TRBV9; J: TRBJ2-3; size: .; D: .; DNA: TGTGCCAGCAGCGTAAAGGTTGAGGTCGATACGCAGTATTTT; CDR3: CASSVKVEVDTQYF
V: TRBV7-9; J: TRBJ2-3; size: few; D: .; DNA: TGTGCCAGCAGCTTAGCGCGAGCAGATACGCAGTATTTT; CDR3: CASSLARADTQYF
V: TRBV5-1; J: TRBJ2-7; size: few; D: .; DNA: TGCGCCAGCAGTGATTCGTGGAACTCCTACGAGCAGTACTTC; CDR3: CASSDSWNSYEQYF
V: TRBV18; J: TRBJ1-4; size: .; D: .; DNA: TGTGCCAGCTCCCAAAACCGGGACAATGAAAAACTGTTTTTT; CDR3: CASSQNRDNEKLFF
V: TRBV5-1; J: TRBJ1-3; size: .; D: TRBD1; DNA: TGCGCCAGCAGTCGAAGGACGGGACAGGACTCTGGAAACACCATATATTTT; CDR3: CASSRRTGQDSGNTIYF
V: TRBV11-2; J: TRBJ2-7; size: .; D: TRBD2; DNA: TGTGCCAGCAGCTTAGCGGGAGGGAACTACGAGCAGTACTTC; CDR3: CASSLAGGNYEQYF
V: TRBV4-1; J: TRBJ2-3; size: few; D: TRBD2; DNA: TGCGCCAGCAGCCTTCGACTAGCGGGAGTAACAGATACGCAGTATTTT; CDR3: CASSLRLAGVTDTQYF
V: TRBV5-1; J: TRBJ2-3; size: .; D: .; DNA: TGCGCCAGCAGCTTTACGGGGGGCACAGATACGCAGTATTTT; CDR3: CASSFTGGTDTQYF
V: TRBV28; J: TRBJ2-5; size: .; D: .; DNA: TGTGCCAGCAGTTTACTCCCAGAGACCCAGTACTTC; CDR3: CASSLLPETQYF
V: TRBV10-3; J: TRBJ2-7; size: .; D: TRBD1; DNA: TGTGCCATCAGTGAGTCAGGGGGCGGCGACGAGCAGTACTTC; CDR3: CAISESGGGDEQYF
V: TRBV27; J: TRBJ2-5; size: .; D: TRBD2; DNA: TGTGCCAGCAGTTTCGACGGGAGGGGAAGAGAGGCCCAGTACTTC; CDR3: CASSFDGRGREAQYF
V: TRBV30; J: TRBJ2-6; size: .; D: .; DNA: TGTGCCTGGACGAGGCGCCCTGGGGCCAACGTCCTGACTTTC; CDR3: CAWTRRPGANVLTF
V: TRBV30; J: TRBJ1-1; size: few; D: .; DNA: TGTGCCTGGAGCTCCCGACCAGGCTCTGAAGCTTTCTTT; CDR3: CAWSSRPGSEAFF